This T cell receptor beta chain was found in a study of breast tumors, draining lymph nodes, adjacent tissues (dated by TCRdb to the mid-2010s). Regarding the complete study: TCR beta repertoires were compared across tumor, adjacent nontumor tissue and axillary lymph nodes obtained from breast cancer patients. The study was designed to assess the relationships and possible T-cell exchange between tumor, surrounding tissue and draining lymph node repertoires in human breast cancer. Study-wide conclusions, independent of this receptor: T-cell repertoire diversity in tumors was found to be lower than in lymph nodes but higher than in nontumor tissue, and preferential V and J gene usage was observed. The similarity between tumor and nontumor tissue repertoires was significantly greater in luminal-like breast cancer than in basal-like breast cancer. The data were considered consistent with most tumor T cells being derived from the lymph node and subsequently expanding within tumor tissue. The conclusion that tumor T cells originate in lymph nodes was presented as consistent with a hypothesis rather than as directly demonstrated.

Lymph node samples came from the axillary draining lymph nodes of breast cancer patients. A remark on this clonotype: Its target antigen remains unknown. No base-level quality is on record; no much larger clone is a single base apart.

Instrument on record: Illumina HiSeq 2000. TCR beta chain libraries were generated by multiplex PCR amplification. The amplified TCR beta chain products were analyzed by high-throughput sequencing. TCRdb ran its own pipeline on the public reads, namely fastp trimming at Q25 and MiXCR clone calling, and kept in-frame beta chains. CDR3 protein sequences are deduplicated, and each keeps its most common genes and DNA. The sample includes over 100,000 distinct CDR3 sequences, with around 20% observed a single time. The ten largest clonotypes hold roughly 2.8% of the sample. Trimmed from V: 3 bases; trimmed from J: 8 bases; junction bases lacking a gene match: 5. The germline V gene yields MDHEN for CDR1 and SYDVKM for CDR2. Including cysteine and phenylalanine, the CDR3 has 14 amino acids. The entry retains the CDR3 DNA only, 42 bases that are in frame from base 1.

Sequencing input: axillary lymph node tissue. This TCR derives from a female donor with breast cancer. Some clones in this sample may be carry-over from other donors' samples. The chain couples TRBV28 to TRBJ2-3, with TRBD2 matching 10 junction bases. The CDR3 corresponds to CASSFGVAGGTQYF. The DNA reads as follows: TGTGCCAGCAGTTTCGGTGTAGCGGGAGGTACGCAGTATTTT. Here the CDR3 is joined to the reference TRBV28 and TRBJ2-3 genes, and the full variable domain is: DVKVTQSSRYLVKRTGEKVFLECVQDMDHENMFWYRQDPGLGLRLIYFSYDVKMKEKGDIPEGYSVSREKKERFSLILESASTNQTSMYLCASSFGVAGGTQYFGPGTRLTVL.